These T cell receptor beta chains were read from a single sample in a study of blood T cell repertoires in COVID-19. Measured with immunoSEQ multiplex PCR; TCRdb has only the in-frame clones, and not every one. The sample includes fewer than 250,000 clones, about 87% of them seen just once. Sequenced sample: peripheral blood. All receptors derive from a man younger than 40 with COVID-19, enrolled during active disease. Both conserved end residues are part of each CDR3. Each record gives: J gene, clone size, D gene, V gene, CDR3 DNA, CDR3 protein. A D gene is named only where the DNA matches it firmly. Expanded clones get a size class; other rows say once, few or many, or leave the size out.

J gene: TRBJ1-2
clone size: -
D gene: TRBD1
V gene: TRBV2
CDR3 DNA: TGTGCCAGCAGTGAACAGGGGGATAACTATGGCTACACCTTC
CDR3 protein: CASSEQGDNYGYTF

J gene: TRBJ1-3
clone size: -
D gene: -
V gene: TRBV9
CDR3 DNA: TGTGCCAGCAGCGAAGGGGTAACGGCTGCCTCTGGAAACACCATATATTTT
CDR3 protein: CASSEGVTAASGNTIYF

J gene: TRBJ1-2
clone size: -
D gene: TRBD1
V gene: TRBV5-1
CDR3 DNA: TGCGCCAGCAGCTTGGCAGGGGGCGCGAATGGCTACACCTTC
CDR3 protein: CASSLAGGANGYTF

J gene: TRBJ2-7
clone size: few
D gene: -
V gene: TRBV14
CDR3 DNA: TGTGCCAGCAGCCAGGGCGAGGGTGAGCAGTACTTC
CDR3 protein: CASSQGEGEQYF

J gene: TRBJ1-6
clone size: -
D gene: TRBD1
V gene: TRBV2
CDR3 DNA: TGTGCCAGCAGGCCGGGACAGGGTGCGGGTAGAACACCCCTCCACTTT
CDR3 protein: CASRPGQGAGRTPLHF

J gene: TRBJ1-2
clone size: many
D gene: -
V gene: TRBV28
CDR3 DNA: TGTGCCAGCAGTTTAAGCCAGGGTTATGGCTACACCTTC
CDR3 protein: CASSLSQGYGYTF

J gene: TRBJ1-2
clone size: -
D gene: -
V gene: TRBV9
CDR3 DNA: TGTGCCAGTTCCGGGGCTCCAGGGGAAATAATCTACACCTTC
CDR3 protein: CASSGAPGEIIYTF

J gene: TRBJ2-1
clone size: -
D gene: -
V gene: TRBV21-1
CDR3 DNA: TGTGCCAGCAGCACACCGGGACAGGGCTCCTACAATGAGCAGTTCTTC
CDR3 protein: CASSTPGQGSYNEQFF

J gene: TRBJ1-2
clone size: -
D gene: TRBD1
V gene: TRBV9
CDR3 DNA: TGTGCCAGCAGCGAGAGGGACAGGGGAGGCTATGGCTACACCTTC
CDR3 protein: CASSERDRGGYGYTF

J gene: TRBJ1-1
clone size: once
D gene: -
V gene: TRBV28
CDR3 DNA: TGTGCCAGCAGTCAGGACAGTCTCGGGAACACTGAAGCTTTCTTT
CDR3 protein: CASSQDSLGNTEAFF

J gene: TRBJ2-2
clone size: -
D gene: -
V gene: TRBV9
CDR3 DNA: TGTGCCACCGCTATTACAGGGACCCACACCGGGGAGCTGTTTTTT
CDR3 protein: CATAITGTHTGELFF

J gene: TRBJ1-2
clone size: -
D gene: -
V gene: TRBV5-4
CDR3 DNA: TGTGCCAGCAGCTTATCCCTCTATGGCTACACCTTC
CDR3 protein: CASSLSLYGYTF

J gene: TRBJ2-7
clone size: -
D gene: TRBD1
V gene: TRBV14
CDR3 DNA: TGTGCCAGCAGCCAAGATTGGACAGGGGGCCTGATCGAGCAGTACTTC
CDR3 protein: CASSQDWTGGLIEQYF

J gene: TRBJ1-5
clone size: -
D gene: -
V gene: TRBV12-3/TRBV12-4
CDR3 DNA: TGTGCCAGCAGTTTATCAGTTCAGCCCCAGCATTTT
CDR3 protein: CASSLSVQPQHF

J gene: TRBJ2-3
clone size: -
D gene: TRBD1
V gene: TRBV27
CDR3 DNA: TGTGCCAGCAGTTTATCGGGGACAGGAACAGATACGCAGTATTTT
CDR3 protein: CASSLSGTGTDTQYF

J gene: TRBJ2-7
clone size: -
D gene: TRBD1
V gene: TRBV24-1
CDR3 DNA: TGTGCCACCAGTGATTTCTTTAAGCATGGACAGGCTACCTACGAGCAGTACTTC
CDR3 protein: CATSDFFKHGQATYEQYF

J gene: TRBJ1-1
clone size: -
D gene: -
V gene: TRBV19
CDR3 DNA: TGTGCCAGTAGTATGGGGCAGCCTATTCCGGAGGCTTTCTTT
CDR3 protein: CASSMGQPIPEAFF

J gene: TRBJ2-1
clone size: -
D gene: TRBD1
V gene: TRBV7-3
CDR3 DNA: TGTGCCAGCAGCTTTCTCCCGGGACAGGGGGCGCGAGAGCAGTTCTTC
CDR3 protein: CASSFLPGQGAREQFF

J gene: TRBJ1-2
clone size: few
D gene: -
V gene: TRBV28
CDR3 DNA: TGTGCCAGCCTACAGGGTCACTATGGCTACACCTTC
CDR3 protein: CASLQGHYGYTF

J gene: TRBJ2-7
clone size: -
D gene: -
V gene: TRBV27
CDR3 DNA: TGTGCCAGCAGTCTCGATTCGAGGGGGTCCTACGAGCAGTACTTC
CDR3 protein: CASSLDSRGSYEQYF

J gene: TRBJ2-3
clone size: -
D gene: TRBD1
V gene: TRBV24-1
CDR3 DNA: TGTGCCACCAGTGAGCCCTCCGGACAGGGAAGCACAGATACGCAGTATTTT
CDR3 protein: CATSEPSGQGSTDTQYF

J gene: TRBJ1-1
clone size: -
D gene: -
V gene: TRBV30
CDR3 DNA: TGTGCCTGGAGTGTCCCCGGGGAACACACTGAAGCTTTCTTT
CDR3 protein: CAWSVPGEHTEAFF

J gene: TRBJ1-5
clone size: once
D gene: TRBD1
V gene: TRBV2
CDR3 DNA: TGTGCCAGCAGTAACCGGGACAGGGACTCTGGTCAGCCCCAGCATTTT
CDR3 protein: CASSNRDRDSGQPQHF

J gene: TRBJ2-5
clone size: -
D gene: -
V gene: TRBV7-2
CDR3 DNA: TGTGCCAGCTCCAGGGGCACGCAAGAGACCCAGTACTTC
CDR3 protein: CASSRGTQETQYF

J gene: TRBJ1-1
clone size: -
D gene: TRBD1
V gene: TRBV6-5
CDR3 DNA: TGTGCCAGCACCCGGAAGGCACAGGGGGCGGGGGAAGCTTTCTTT
CDR3 protein: CASTRKAQGAGEAFF

J gene: TRBJ2-7
clone size: -
D gene: TRBD2
V gene: TRBV6-6
CDR3 DNA: TGTGCCAGCAGTTGGGGAGCGGGAGAAGCTTCCTACGAGCAGTACTTC
CDR3 protein: CASSWGAGEASYEQYF

J gene: TRBJ2-3
clone size: -
D gene: TRBD1
V gene: TRBV2
CDR3 DNA: TGTGCCAGCAGTGTGGACAGGGGGCGTGTGGCAGATACGCAGTATTTT
CDR3 protein: CASSVDRGRVADTQYF

J gene: TRBJ1-6
clone size: -
D gene: TRBD1
V gene: TRBV27
CDR3 DNA: TGTGCCAGCAGTCTGCCCGGGACAGGGGGCGGTTCACCCCTCCACTTT
CDR3 protein: CASSLPGTGGGSPLHF

J gene: TRBJ1-2
clone size: -
D gene: -
V gene: TRBV19
CDR3 DNA: TGTGCCAGTAAACCCGGGACTAGGGCCAACTATGGCTACACCTTC
CDR3 protein: CASKPGTRANYGYTF

J gene: TRBJ2-1
clone size: -
D gene: -
V gene: TRBV9
CDR3 DNA: TGTGCCAGCAGCACTCGTTCCCCGGGCAATGAGCAGTTCTTC
CDR3 protein: CASSTRSPGNEQFF

J gene: TRBJ2-1
clone size: -
D gene: TRBD1
V gene: TRBV10-3
CDR3 DNA: TGTGCCATCAGTGGCGGGGGGACAGGGGGATTGAATGAGCAGTTCTTC
CDR3 protein: CAISGGGTGGLNEQFF

J gene: TRBJ1-1
clone size: few
D gene: TRBD1
V gene: TRBV5-6
CDR3 DNA: TGTGCCAGCACCCAGGAGGGCAGGGGGATCGCTGAAGCTTTCTTT
CDR3 protein: CASTQEGRGIAEAFF

J gene: TRBJ2-7
clone size: -
D gene: -
V gene: TRBV18
CDR3 DNA: TGTGCCAGCTCACCACGGGACAACTCCTACGAGCAGTACTTC
CDR3 protein: CASSPRDNSYEQYF

J gene: TRBJ2-1
clone size: -
D gene: TRBD1
V gene: TRBV7-3
CDR3 DNA: TGTGCCAGCAGCCTATCACCCGGGACAGTCTACAATGAGCAGTTCTTC
CDR3 protein: CASSLSPGTVYNEQFF

J gene: TRBJ2-1
clone size: -
D gene: TRBD2
V gene: TRBV3-1/TRBV3-2
CDR3 DNA: TGTGCCAGCAGCCAAGATAGAGGACTAGCGGGAGGGCGCTCCTACAATGAGCAGTTCTTC
CDR3 protein: CASSQDRGLAGGRSYNEQFF